The present T cell receptor (beta chain) was sequenced within a study of blood T cells in healthy people across ages. Every sample gave at least 5 micrograms of total RNA when it was extracted. The use of a sample-barcoded 5' primer and a J-beta primer mix characterized a second PCR of roughly 7 to 11 cycles. Each CDR3 protein gets one entry after TCRdb re-called the 5' RACE reads with MiXCR. The sample carries about 970,000 distinct CDR3 sequences, roughly 50% recorded once. The CDR3 has 15 residues. The V gene lost 3 bases and the J gene lost 0 bases, with 10 bases spanning the gap. Germline V gene data show CDR1 as MNHEY and CDR2 as SVGAGI. This clonotype showed up just a few times.

Sequenced material: blood. The receptor's source is a woman aged 55-70 years in good health. V usage is TRBV6-5 and J usage is TRBJ2-3; D gene ambiguous. The CDR3 bases are TGTGCCAGCAGTTATGGTGGCGGAAGCACAGATACGCAGTATTTT. This gives the protein CASSYGGGSTDTQYF.